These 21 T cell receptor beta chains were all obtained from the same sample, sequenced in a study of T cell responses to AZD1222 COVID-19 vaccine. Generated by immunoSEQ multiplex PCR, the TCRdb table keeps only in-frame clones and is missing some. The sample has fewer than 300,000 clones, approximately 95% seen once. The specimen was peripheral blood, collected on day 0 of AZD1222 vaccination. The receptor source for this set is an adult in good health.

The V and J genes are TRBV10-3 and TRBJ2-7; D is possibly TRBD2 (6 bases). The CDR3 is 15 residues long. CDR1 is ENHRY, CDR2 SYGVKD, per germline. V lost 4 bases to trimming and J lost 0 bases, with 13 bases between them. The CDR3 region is CAISGGLSSSYEQYF. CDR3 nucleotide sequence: TGTGCCATCAGTGGGGGACTTTCAAGCTCCTACGAGCAGTACTTC.

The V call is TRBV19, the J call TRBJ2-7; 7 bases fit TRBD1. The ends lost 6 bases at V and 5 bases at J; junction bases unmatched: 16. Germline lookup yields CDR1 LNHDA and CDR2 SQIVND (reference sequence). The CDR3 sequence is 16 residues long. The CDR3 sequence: CASSMRKTGRLNEQYF. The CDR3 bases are TGTGCCAGTAGCATGAGGAAGACAGGGAGATTAAACGAGCAGTACTTC.

The CDR3 region is CASSDRAYNEQFF. As DNA, the CDR3 is TGTGCCAGCAGTGACAGGGCCTACAATGAGCAGTTCTTC. The genes are TRBV2 and TRBJ2-1, with a tentative D call TRBD1 (5 bases). The CDR3 runs to 13 residues. V was clipped by 3 bases and J by 2 bases, with 5 bases between them. Germline CDR1 SNHLY, CDR2 FYNNEI.

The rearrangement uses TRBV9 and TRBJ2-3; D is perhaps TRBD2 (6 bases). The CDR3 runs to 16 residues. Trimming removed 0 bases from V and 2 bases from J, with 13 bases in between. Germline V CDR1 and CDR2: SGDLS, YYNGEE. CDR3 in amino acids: CASSVVDGSTTDTQYF. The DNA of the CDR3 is TGTGCCAGCAGCGTAGTCGACGGGAGCACCACAGATACGCAGTATTTT.

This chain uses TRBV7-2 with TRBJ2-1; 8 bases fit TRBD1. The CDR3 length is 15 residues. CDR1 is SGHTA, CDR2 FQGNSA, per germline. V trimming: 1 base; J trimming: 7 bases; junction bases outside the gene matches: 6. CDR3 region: CASSLVRGLANEQFF. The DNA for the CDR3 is TGTGCCAGCAGCTTAGTCAGGGGGCTAGCAAATGAGCAGTTCTTC.

CDR3 DNA: TGTGCCAGCAGTGACGGTCTGGGGGGCTACACCTTC. This sequence encodes CASSDGLGGYTF. The chain carries TRBV6-4 and TRBJ1-2; D ambiguous. CDR1 is MRHNA and CDR2 is SNTAGT in the germline V gene. The germline V and J ends were trimmed by 2 bases and 8 bases, with 9 bases remaining between them. The CDR3 contains 12 residues.

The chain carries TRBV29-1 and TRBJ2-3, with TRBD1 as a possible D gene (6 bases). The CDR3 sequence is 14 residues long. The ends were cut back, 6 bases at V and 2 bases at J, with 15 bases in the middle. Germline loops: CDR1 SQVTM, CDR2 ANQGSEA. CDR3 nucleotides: TGCAGCGTCCGAGGGGGTCATCCCACAGATACGCAGTATTTT. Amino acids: CSVRGGHPTDTQYF.

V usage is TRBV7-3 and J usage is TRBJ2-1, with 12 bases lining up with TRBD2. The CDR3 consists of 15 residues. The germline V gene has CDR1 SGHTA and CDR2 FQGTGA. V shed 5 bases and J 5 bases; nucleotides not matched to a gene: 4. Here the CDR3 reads CASSDGLAGNNEQFF. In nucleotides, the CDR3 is TGTGCCAGCAGCGACGGACTAGCGGGGAACAATGAGCAGTTCTTC.

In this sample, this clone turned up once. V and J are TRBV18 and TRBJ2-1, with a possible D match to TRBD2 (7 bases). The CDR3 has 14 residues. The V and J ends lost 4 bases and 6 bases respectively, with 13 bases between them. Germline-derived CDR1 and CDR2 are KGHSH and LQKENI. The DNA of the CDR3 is TGTGCCAGCTCACGGGGGGGGCTCAGCAATGAGCAGTTCTTC. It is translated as CASSRGGLSNEQFF.

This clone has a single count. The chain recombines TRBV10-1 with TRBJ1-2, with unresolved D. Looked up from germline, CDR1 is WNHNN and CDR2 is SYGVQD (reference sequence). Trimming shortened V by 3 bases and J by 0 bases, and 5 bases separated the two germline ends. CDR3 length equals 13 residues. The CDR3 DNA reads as TGCGCCAGCAGTGATCAGCCTAACTATGGCTACACCTTC. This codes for CASSDQPNYGYTF.

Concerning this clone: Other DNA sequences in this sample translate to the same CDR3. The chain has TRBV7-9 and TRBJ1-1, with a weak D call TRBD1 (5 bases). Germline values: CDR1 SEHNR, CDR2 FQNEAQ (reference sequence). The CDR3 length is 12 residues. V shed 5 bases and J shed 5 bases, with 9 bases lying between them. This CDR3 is CASSLTDTEAFF. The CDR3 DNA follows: TGTGCCAGCAGCCTGACAGATACTGAAGCTTTCTTT.

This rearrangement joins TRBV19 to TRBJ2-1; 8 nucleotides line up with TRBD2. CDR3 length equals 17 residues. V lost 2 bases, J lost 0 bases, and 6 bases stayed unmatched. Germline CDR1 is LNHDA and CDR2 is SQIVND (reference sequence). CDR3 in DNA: TGTGCCAGTAGTATAAGGGGCGGGGGGAACTCCTACAATGAGCAGTTCTTC. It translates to CASSIRGGGNSYNEQFF.

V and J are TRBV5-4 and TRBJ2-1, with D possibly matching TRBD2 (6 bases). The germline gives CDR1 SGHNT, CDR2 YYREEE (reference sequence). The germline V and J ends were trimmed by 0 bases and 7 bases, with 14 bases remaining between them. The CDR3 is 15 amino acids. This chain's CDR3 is CASSLDGRAGNEQFF. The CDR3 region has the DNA TGTGCCAGCAGCTTGGACGGCAGGGCGGGAAATGAGCAGTTCTTC.

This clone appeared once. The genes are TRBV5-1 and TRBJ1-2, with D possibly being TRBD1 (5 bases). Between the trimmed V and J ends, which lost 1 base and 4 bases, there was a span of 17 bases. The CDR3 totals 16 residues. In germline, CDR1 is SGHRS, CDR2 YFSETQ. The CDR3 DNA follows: TGCGCCAGCAGCTTGATCGACAGACCCGGGGGCTATGGCTACACCTTC. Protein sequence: CASSLIDRPGGYGYTF. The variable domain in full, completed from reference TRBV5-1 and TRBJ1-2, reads KAGVTQTPRYLIKTRGQQVTLSCSPISGHRSVSWYQQTPGQGLQFLFEYFSETQRNKGNFPGRFSGRQFSNSRSEMNVSTLELGDSALYLCASSLIDRPGGYGYTFGSGTRLTVV.

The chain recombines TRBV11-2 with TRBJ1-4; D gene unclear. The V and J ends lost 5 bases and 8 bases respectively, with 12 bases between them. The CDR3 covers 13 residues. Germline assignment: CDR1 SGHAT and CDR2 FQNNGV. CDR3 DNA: TGTGCCAGCAGCCTCTCGGACGGGGAAAAACTGTTTTTT. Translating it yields CASSLSDGEKLFF.

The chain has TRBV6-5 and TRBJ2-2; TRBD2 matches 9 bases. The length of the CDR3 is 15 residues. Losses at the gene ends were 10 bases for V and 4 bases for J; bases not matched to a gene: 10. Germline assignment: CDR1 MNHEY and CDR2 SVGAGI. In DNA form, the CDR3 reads TGTGCCACCAAGGTAGCGGGAGAATCCACCGGGGAGCTGTTTTTT. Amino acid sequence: CATKVAGESTGELFF.

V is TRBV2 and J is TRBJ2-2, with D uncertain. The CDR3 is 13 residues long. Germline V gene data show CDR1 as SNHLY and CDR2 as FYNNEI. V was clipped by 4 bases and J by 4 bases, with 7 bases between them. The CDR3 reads CASSALLTGELFF. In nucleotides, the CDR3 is TGTGCCAGCAGTGCCCTCCTCACCGGGGAGCTGTTTTTT.

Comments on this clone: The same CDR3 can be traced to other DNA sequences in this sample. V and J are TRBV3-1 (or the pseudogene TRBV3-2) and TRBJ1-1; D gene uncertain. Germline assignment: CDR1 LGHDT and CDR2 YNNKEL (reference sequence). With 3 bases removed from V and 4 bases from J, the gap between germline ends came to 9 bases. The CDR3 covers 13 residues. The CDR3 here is CASSQWDSTEAFF. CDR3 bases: TGTGCCAGCAGCCAGTGGGATAGCACTGAAGCTTTCTTT.

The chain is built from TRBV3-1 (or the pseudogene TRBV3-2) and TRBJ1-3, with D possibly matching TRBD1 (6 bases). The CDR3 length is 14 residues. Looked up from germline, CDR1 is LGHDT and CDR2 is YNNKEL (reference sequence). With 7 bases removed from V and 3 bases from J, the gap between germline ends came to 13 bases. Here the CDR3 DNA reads TGTGCCAGCAACTCAGGGGCAAGTGGAAACACCATATATTTT. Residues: CASNSGASGNTIYF.

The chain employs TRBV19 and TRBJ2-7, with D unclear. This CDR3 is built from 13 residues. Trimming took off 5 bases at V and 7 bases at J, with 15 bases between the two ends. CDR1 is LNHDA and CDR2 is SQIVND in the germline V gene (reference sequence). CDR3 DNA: TGTGCCAGTAGTGATGAACCGACGAGGGAGCAGTACTTC. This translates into CASSDEPTREQYF.

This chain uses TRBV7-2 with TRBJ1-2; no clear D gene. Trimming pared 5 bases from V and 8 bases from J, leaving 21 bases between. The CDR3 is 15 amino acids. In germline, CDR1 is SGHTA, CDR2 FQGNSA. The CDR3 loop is CASSLSGAPTGGYTF. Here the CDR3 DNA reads TGTGCCAGCAGCCTTAGTGGAGCCCCCACGGGAGGCTACACCTTC.